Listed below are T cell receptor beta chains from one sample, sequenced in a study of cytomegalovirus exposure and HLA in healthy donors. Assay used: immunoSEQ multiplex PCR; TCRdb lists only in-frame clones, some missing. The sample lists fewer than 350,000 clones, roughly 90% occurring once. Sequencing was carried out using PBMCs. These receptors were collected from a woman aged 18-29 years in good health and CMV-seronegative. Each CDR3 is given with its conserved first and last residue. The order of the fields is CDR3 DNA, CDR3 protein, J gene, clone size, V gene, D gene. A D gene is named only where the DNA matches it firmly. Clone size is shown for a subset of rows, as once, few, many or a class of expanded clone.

DNA: TGTGCCAGCAGTCTCGTTGCGACTAGCGGGAGCATGGAGCAGTACTTC
CDR3: CASSLVATSGSMEQYF
J: TRBJ2-7
size: .
V: TRBV28
D: TRBD2

DNA: TGTGCCAGCAGCCCAGCGGCCCGACTTACTAGCACAGATACGCAGTATTTT
CDR3: CASSPAARLTSTDTQYF
J: TRBJ2-3
size: .
V: TRBV9
D: .

DNA: TGTGCCAGCAGTCCAAGACAGGGCTTCAGGGGCCTGGTCGAGCAGTACTTC
CDR3: CASSPRQGFRGLVEQYF
J: TRBJ2-7
size: .
V: TRBV28
D: TRBD1

DNA: TGTGCCAGCAGCTTAGCTCCGGGAGGCATTCTCGGCGAGCAGTACTTC
CDR3: CASSLAPGGILGEQYF
J: TRBJ2-7
size: .
V: TRBV7-8
D: TRBD2

DNA: TGTGCCAGCAGCGGGAATACAGGGGGCATGGGAGGTTATGGCTACACCTTC
CDR3: CASSGNTGGMGGYGYTF
J: TRBJ1-2
size: .
V: TRBV2
D: TRBD1

DNA: TGTGCCAGCAGTTATGGGGGCCTCAATCAGCCCCAGCATTTT
CDR3: CASSYGGLNQPQHF
J: TRBJ1-5
size: .
V: TRBV6-6
D: .

DNA: TGTGCCAGCAGCGCTGGGGGACAGATCTATGGCTACACCTTC
CDR3: CASSAGGQIYGYTF
J: TRBJ1-2
size: .
V: TRBV9
D: TRBD1

DNA: TGTGCCAGCAGCCCCGATCTACAGGACAGGGGAAGCGAGCAGTACTTC
CDR3: CASSPDLQDRGSEQYF
J: TRBJ2-7
size: .
V: TRBV5-4
D: TRBD1

DNA: TGTGCCAGCAGCCAAGATCTTTGGACAACCAACACTGAAGCTTTCTTT
CDR3: CASSQDLWTTNTEAFF
J: TRBJ1-1
size: .
V: TRBV4-2
D: .

DNA: TGTGCCAGCAGTTTACAGGGGGATAATGAAAAACTGTTTTTT
CDR3: CASSLQGDNEKLFF
J: TRBJ1-4
size: .
V: TRBV6-5
D: TRBD1

DNA: TGTGCCAGCAGCGAAAGGACTAGCGGGAGGTTCTACAATGAGCAGTTCTTC
CDR3: CASSERTSGRFYNEQFF
J: TRBJ2-1
size: .
V: TRBV14
D: TRBD2

DNA: TGTGCCATCAGTGAGTCGGGACAGGGCGAGGAAAAACTGTTTTTT
CDR3: CAISESGQGEEKLFF
J: TRBJ1-4
size: .
V: TRBV10-3
D: TRBD1

DNA: TGTGCCAGCAGTTACTCTCGACAGGGGGACCTGTATGGCTACACCTTC
CDR3: CASSYSRQGDLYGYTF
J: TRBJ1-2
size: .
V: TRBV6-5
D: TRBD1

DNA: TGTGCCAGCAGCTACCGAAACTATGGCTACACCTTC
CDR3: CASSYRNYGYTF
J: TRBJ1-2
size: .
V: TRBV28
D: .

DNA: TGTGCCAGCAGGTCCATGGGGCCTGAACGCTTAAACTATGGCTACACCTTC
CDR3: CASRSMGPERLNYGYTF
J: TRBJ1-2
size: .
V: TRBV28
D: .

DNA: TGTGCCAGCAAAGGGGTAGTCCATGAGCAGTTCTTC
CDR3: CASKGVVHEQFF
J: TRBJ2-1
size: medium-sized
V: TRBV6-1
D: .

DNA: TGCGCCAGCAGCTTGATCGTAAGCGGACCCTACAATGAGCAGTTCTTC
CDR3: CASSLIVSGPYNEQFF
J: TRBJ2-1
size: .
V: TRBV5-1
D: .

DNA: TGCGCCAGCAGCCTGCTAGCGGGAGTCTTATTAACGGCCGGGGAGCTGTTTTTT
CDR3: CASSLLAGVLLTAGELFF
J: TRBJ2-2
size: .
V: TRBV5-1
D: TRBD2

DNA: TGTGCCAGCACGGGGTGGGAGACCCAGTACTTC
CDR3: CASTGWETQYF
J: TRBJ2-5
size: .
V: TRBV2
D: .